The 24 T cell receptor beta chains given below trace back to one sample, sequenced in a study of cytomegalovirus exposure and HLA in healthy donors. Primers for the PCR totalled 60 Vbeta and 13 Jbeta. Assay: immunoSEQ multiplex PCR; the TCRdb copy retains only in-frame clones and omits some. The sample comprises about 110,000 clones, over 70% of which are singletons, and about 5.8% rests with the top ten. The sequenced sample was PBMCs. These receptors all stem from a male donor in good health and CMV-seronegative.

The V gene is TRBV28, the J gene TRBJ1-3, with no clear D. The CDR3 covers 15 residues. Looked up from germline, CDR1 is MDHEN and CDR2 is SYDVKM. Trimming cost V 2 bases and J 1 base, with 9 bases left between them. The CDR3 sequence is CASSLIPSSGNTIYF. CDR3 DNA sequence: TGTGCCAGCAGTTTAATCCCCTCGTCTGGAAACACCATATATTTT.

This clone has more than one count but fewer than ten. This chain links TRBV6-1 with TRBJ2-1; 7 bases are a match to TRBD2. The CDR3 extends over 15 amino acids. The ends lost 2 bases at V and 0 bases at J; junction bases unmatched: 1. Germline CDR1 MNHNS, CDR2 SASEGT. DNA for the CDR3: TGTGCCAGCAGTGAATGGGGGGGCTCCTACAATGAGCAGTTCTTC. The encoded protein is CASSEWGGSYNEQFF.

This rearrangement joins TRBV18 to TRBJ2-7; the match to TRBD2 covers 12 bases. The CDR3 sequence is 17 residues long. Germline V lookup: CDR1 KGHSH, CDR2 LQKENI. Trimming cost V 2 bases and J 0 bases; bases outside gene matches: 5. CDR3 DNA: TGTGCCAGCTCACCAGCGGGACTAGCGGGCTACTCCTACGAGCAGTACTTC. Protein product: CASSPAGLAGYSYEQYF.

The chain links TRBV5-6 to TRBJ2-3; D not resolved. From germline, CDR1 is SGHDT and CDR2 YYEEEE. The V end was cut by 3 bases, the J end by 0 bases, with 14 bases between. The CDR3 extends over 16 amino acids. The DNA of the CDR3 is TGTGCCAGCAGCTCGTCCACGGTCAGGAGCACAGATACGCAGTATTTT. Translated: CASSSSTVRSTDTQYF.

CDR3 loop: CASSRADYIDTEAFF. As DNA, the CDR3 is TGTGCCAGCAGTAGGGCAGACTATATCGACACTGAAGCTTTCTTT. The chain carries TRBV2 and TRBJ1-1; D not certain. Germline lookup yields CDR1 SNHLY and CDR2 FYNNEI. This CDR3 has 15 residues. Trimming took off 5 bases at V and 3 bases at J, with 16 bases between the two ends.

The chain is built from TRBV6-5 and TRBJ2-3; possible D gene TRBD1, 5 bases. Germline loops: CDR1 MNHEY, CDR2 SVGAGI. This CDR3 comprises 14 residues. V was cut by 4 bases and J by 4 bases, with 12 bases left in between. CDR3 sequence: CASSFQTAADTQYF. CDR3 nucleotides: TGTGCCAGCAGTTTCCAGACAGCAGCAGATACGCAGTATTTT.

This clone has just a few counts. The rearrangement links TRBV5-1 to TRBJ2-7, with D possibly TRBD2 on 6 matching bases. This CDR3 has 13 residues. Germline values: CDR1 SGHRS, CDR2 YFSETQ. The ends were cut back, 2 bases at V and 4 bases at J, with 10 bases in the middle. In DNA, the CDR3 is TGCGCCAGCAGCTTCGGAGGGCATTACGAGCAGTACTTC. Translation: CASSFGGHYEQYF.

The CDR3 nucleotides read TGCGCCAGCAGTGCAAGGCGGAGGTCAGATACGCAGTATTTT. It specifies CASSARRRSDTQYF. The chain is built from TRBV23-1 and TRBJ2-3; possibly TRBD2 for D (5 bases). TRBV23-1 has ORF status, its function being uncertain. The V end was cut by 5 bases, the J end by 4 bases, with 13 bases between. The CDR3 extends over 14 amino acids.

The V gene is TRBV27, the J gene TRBJ2-7, with D perhaps matching TRBD2 (6 bases). Between the trimmed V and J ends, which lost 6 bases and 0 bases, there was a span of 15 bases. The length of the CDR3 is 15 residues. Germline lookup yields CDR1 MNHEY and CDR2 SMNVEV (reference sequence). CDR3 bases: TGTGCCAGCAGCTGGGGACTTGCGAGCTCCTACGAGCAGTACTTC. Translating gives CASSWGLASSYEQYF.

The chain combines TRBV6-5 with TRBJ2-1; 11 positions agree with TRBD2. Unmatched junction bases numbered 13, after V lost 6 bases and J lost 15 bases. The CDR3 spans 14 residues. Germline V lookup: CDR1 MNHEY, CDR2 SVGAGI. CDR3 in amino acids: CASSSGLAVLNPFF. CDR3 sequence (DNA): TGTGCCAGCAGCTCGGGACTAGCGGTCCTGAACCCGTTCTTC.

The chain has TRBV28 and TRBJ2-3, with 10 bases identical to TRBD1. After removal of 5 bases from V and 2 bases from J, the junction contained 10 bases not matched to a gene. This CDR3 comprises 17 residues. Germline V gene sequence: CDR1 MDHEN, CDR2 SYDVKM. CDR3 sequence: CASSPWTGGFDTDTQYF. In nucleotides, the CDR3 is TGTGCCAGCAGTCCGTGGACAGGGGGATTTGACACAGATACGCAGTATTTT.

This chain uses TRBV19 with TRBJ2-2; TRBD2 might be the D (6 bases). The V end was cut by 7 bases, the J end by 7 bases, with 13 bases between. The V gene's germline CDR1 is LNHDA and CDR2 SQIVND (reference sequence). This CDR3 has 13 amino acids. The CDR3 reads CASIHSGLGELFF. The CDR3 bases are TGTGCCAGTATTCATAGCGGTCTCGGGGAGCTGTTTTTT.

The rearrangement uses TRBV27 and TRBJ1-1, with 7 positions matching TRBD1. The germline CDR1 and CDR2 sequences are MNHEY and SMNVEV (reference sequence). The CDR3 runs 14 residues. With 5 bases clipped from V and 1 base from J, the junction kept 4 bases outside the gene matches. CDR3: CASSPYRGNTEAFF. In DNA, the CDR3 is TGTGCCAGCAGTCCCTACAGGGGGAACACTGAAGCTTTCTTT.

J is TRBJ2-1 and V is TRBV29-1; D might be TRBD1 (5 bases). V was cut by 3 bases and J by 2 bases, with 11 bases left in between. Germline V lookup: CDR1 SQVTM, CDR2 ANQGSEA. This CDR3 has 14 amino acids. The CDR3 protein is CSVEGPQAYNEQFF. As DNA, the CDR3 is TGCAGCGTTGAGGGGCCACAGGCCTACAATGAGCAGTTCTTC.

The chain uses TRBV27 and TRBJ2-5; D is perhaps TRBD1 (6 bases). In germline, CDR1 is MNHEY, CDR2 SMNVEV (reference sequence). The V end was cut by 7 bases, the J end by 7 bases, with 19 bases between. The CDR3 runs 14 residues. The DNA of the CDR3 is TGTGCCAGCACCCTCCGTGGGGGCGTCGGGACCCAGTACTTC. Protein: CASTLRGGVGTQYF.

In DNA, the CDR3 is TGCGCCAGCAGCTTAGGGGGCGGGGAGACCCAGTACTTC. As protein: CASSLGGGETQYF. The V and J genes are TRBV5-1 and TRBJ2-5; 7 bases agree with TRBD1. The germline CDR1 and CDR2 sequences are SGHRS and YFSETQ. After removal of 2 bases from V and 5 bases from J, the junction contained 3 bases not matched to a gene. The CDR3 has 13 amino acids.

The V and J genes are TRBV10-1 and TRBJ2-3; D is possibly TRBD2 (6 bases). Trimming removed 2 bases at V and 1 base at J, with 13 bases between. Germline V gene sequence: CDR1 WNHNN, CDR2 SYGVQD (reference sequence). This CDR3 has 16 residues. The chain's CDR3 is CASSEGSGWGTDTQYF. In DNA form, the CDR3 reads TGCGCCAGCAGTGAGGGTAGCGGTTGGGGCACAGATACGCAGTATTTT.

The CDR3 DNA reads as TGTGCCAGCAGTTGGCGACAGGGGCCCGGCTATGGCTACACCTTC. It is translated as CASSWRQGPGYGYTF. The chain links TRBV27 to TRBJ1-2, with 8 bases matching TRBD1. The length of the CDR3 is 15 residues. Germline-derived CDR1 and CDR2 are MNHEY and SMNVEV (reference sequence). Trimming at V came to 4 bases and at J to 4 bases, leaving 8 bases not matched to a gene.

The rearrangement uses TRBV18 and TRBJ2-7; D might be TRBD2 (5 bases). The CDR3 has 17 residues. The V and J ends lost 2 bases and 7 bases respectively, with 24 bases between them. Per the germline V gene, CDR1 is KGHSH and CDR2 is LQKENI. The CDR3 nucleotides read TGTGCCAGCTCACCAGTCACGCGGACTCTCCTGATCGGGGAGCAGTACTTC. Protein sequence: CASSPVTRTLLIGEQYF.

DNA of the CDR3: TGTGCCAGCAGTGAAATTGACAGGGTCAATTCACCCCTCCACTTT. Protein sequence: CASSEIDRVNSPLHF. The genes are TRBV6-1 and TRBJ1-6; 7 bases map to TRBD1. The CDR3 covers 15 residues. CDR1 is MNHNS and CDR2 is SASEGT in the germline V gene. The J segment lost 7 bases and the V segment lost 2 bases, leaving 5 bases of the junction unmatched.

In its sample, this clone was seen many times. The chain carries TRBV5-6 and TRBJ2-7, with D perhaps matching TRBD2 (5 bases). In germline, CDR1 is SGHDT, CDR2 YYEEEE. The CDR3 covers 15 residues. The V end was cut by 2 bases, the J end by 0 bases, with 12 bases between. The CDR3 is CASSLGGSVSYEQYF. The CDR3 DNA is TGTGCCAGCAGCTTAGGCGGGTCCGTCTCCTACGAGCAGTACTTC.

The rearrangement joins TRBV7-9 to TRBJ1-3; D unclear. Trimming removed 1 base at V and 0 bases at J, with 10 bases between. CDR3 length: 16 amino acids. The germline V gene has CDR1 SEHNR and CDR2 FQNEAQ (reference sequence). The CDR3 spells CASSLVDLVSGNTIYF. The CDR3, as DNA: TGTGCCAGCAGCTTAGTAGATCTGGTCTCTGGAAACACCATATATTTT.

Details on this clone: At one boundary the junction diverges from the germline segment, which might be a read error. The rearrangement uses TRBV10-3 and TRBJ1-4; 9 bases agree with TRBD1. Germline assignment: CDR1 ENHRY and CDR2 SYGVKD. The length of the CDR3 is 15 residues. The CDR3 region is CAIREIQGADEKLFF. The CDR3 coding sequence is TGTGCCATCCGTGAGATACAGGGGGCGGACGAAAAACTGTTTTTT.

The V gene is TRBV9, the J gene TRBJ1-5; no clear D. The CDR3 totals 15 residues. Trimming cost V 0 bases and J 0 bases, with 7 bases left between them. The germline V gene has CDR1 SGDLS and CDR2 YYNGEE. The CDR3: CASSVGAASNQPQHF. In nucleotides, the CDR3 is TGTGCCAGCAGCGTAGGGGCAGCTAGCAATCAGCCCCAGCATTTT.